The 21 T cell receptor beta chains below were found in one sample sequenced in a study of shared clonotypes between healthy human individuals. The repertoire was sequenced with immunoSEQ multiplex PCR; TCRdb's copy has only in-frame clones and lacks some. The table lists over 950,000 clones, around three quarters of them singletons. Sequencing was done on a sample of memory CD4+ T cells from PBMCs. As for subset: CD45RA-negative fraction. All receptors come from a man aged 18 to 30 in good health. Some clones in this sample may be carry-over from other donors' samples.

The V call is TRBV9, the J call TRBJ1-3; D not certain. V shed 6 bases and J shed 0 bases, with 7 bases lying between them. Germline loops: CDR1 SGDLS, CDR2 YYNGEE. The CDR3 is 13 residues long. The CDR3 sequence: CASTGNSGNTIYF. DNA of the CDR3: TGTGCCAGCACCGGGAACTCTGGAAACACCATATATTTT.

Note on this clone: Other DNA sequences from this sample encode an identical CDR3 as well. The V gene is TRBV5-6, the J gene TRBJ2-7, with 8 bases lining up with TRBD1. The V segment lost 2 bases and the J segment 3 bases; nucleotides outside the gene matches: 4. The germline gives CDR1 SGHDT, CDR2 YYEEEE. CDR3 length: 14 amino acids. CDR3 region: CASSLVQGGYEQYF. The DNA for the CDR3 is TGTGCCAGCAGCTTAGTACAGGGGGGCTACGAGCAGTACTTC.

This chain links TRBV9 with TRBJ2-5; unclear D gene. The DNA end favors TRBJ2-7, so the J call may be wrong. CDR1 is SGDLS, CDR2 YYNGEE, per germline. The CDR3 spans 11 residues. The CDR3, as DNA: TGTGCCAGCAGCGTAACCTACGAGCAGTACTTC. This codes for CASSVTYEQYF.

This clone came up a few times. The V gene is TRBV11-2, the J gene TRBJ2-6; TRBD2 agrees at 14 bases. The CDR3 covers 17 residues. Trimming cost V 3 bases and J 5 bases; bases outside gene matches: 3. Germline V gene lookup returns CDR1 SGHAT and CDR2 FQNNGV. CDR3 coding DNA: TGTGCCAGCAGCTTCGGGACTAGCGGGAGTAGGGCCAACGTCCTGACTTTC. This translates into CASSFGTSGSRANVLTF.

This chain uses TRBV2 with TRBJ2-1; 7 nucleotides agree with TRBD2. CDR3 length: 12 residues. The V segment lost 8 bases and the J segment 8 bases; nucleotides outside the gene matches: 6. Germline V lookup: CDR1 SNHLY, CDR2 FYNNEI. The CDR3 protein is CASLAVLDEQFF. CDR3 nucleotide sequence: TGTGCCAGCCTAGCGGTTTTGGATGAGCAGTTCTTC.

The chain combines TRBV27 with TRBJ2-6; the match to TRBD1 covers 9 bases. Per the germline V gene, CDR1 is MNHEY and CDR2 is SMNVEV (reference sequence). The V gene end was trimmed by 11 bases and the J gene end by 0 bases; junction bases not matched to a gene: 8. This CDR3 has 16 residues. The CDR3 loop reads CASRDRDTSGANVLTF. In DNA, the CDR3 is TGTGCCTCCAGGGACAGGGACACCTCTGGGGCCAACGTCCTGACTTTC.

The chain has TRBV7-2 and TRBJ1-2; perhaps TRBD1 as D (5 bases). Germline V lookup: CDR1 SGHTA, CDR2 FQGNSA. The V and J ends lost 8 bases and 7 bases respectively, with 20 bases between them. The length of the CDR3 is 14 residues. The CDR3, as DNA: TGTGCCAGCTCATCCCCGGGCAGGGTGATTGGCTACACCTTC. The encoded protein is CASSSPGRVIGYTF.

This clone has just one count. The chain recombines TRBV5-5 with TRBJ2-3; possibly TRBD2 for D (5 bases). The V gene lost 2 bases and the J gene lost 2 bases, with 18 bases spanning the gap. This CDR3 spans 17 amino acids. Looked up from germline, CDR1 is SGHKS and CDR2 is YYEKEE (reference sequence). CDR3 in amino acids: CASSFPLSSLITDTQYF. CDR3 coding DNA: TGTGCCAGCAGCTTTCCCCTCTCTAGCTTGATCACAGATACGCAGTATTTT.

This clone came up once. V is TRBV29-1 and J is TRBJ2-2; a possible D gene is TRBD1 (6 bases). V gave up 7 bases and J gave up 5 bases, with 14 bases separating them. Germline assignment: CDR1 SQVTM and CDR2 ANQGSEA. CDR3 length: 13 residues. The CDR3 sequence is CSAKGDITGELFF. In DNA, the CDR3 is TGCAGCGCCAAAGGGGACATAACCGGGGAGCTGTTTTTT.

This clone occurred once. DNA of the CDR3: TGTGCTAGTGGTTTGCCCTCGAGGGGCGGGAGGAGTGCAGATACGCAGTATTTT. This codes for CASGLPSRGGRSADTQYF. This chain uses TRBV12-5 with TRBJ2-3; 8 positions agree with TRBD2. CDR1 is LGHNT, CDR2 FRNRAP, per germline. The J segment lost 4 bases and the V segment lost 2 bases, leaving 14 bases of the junction unmatched. The length of the CDR3 is 18 residues.

J is TRBJ2-7 and V is TRBV4-1, with 8 bases matching TRBD1. The CDR3 spans 15 residues. Germline trimming cut 3 bases from V and 7 bases from J; bases unmatched to any gene: 11. From germline, CDR1 is MGHRA and CDR2 YSYEKL. This CDR3 is CASSQTGTGREEQYF. The CDR3 coding sequence is TGCGCCAGCAGCCAGACCGGGACAGGTAGGGAGGAGCAGTACTTC.

This sequence joins TRBV2 and TRBJ2-5; 11 bases agree with TRBD2. Looked up from germline, CDR1 is SNHLY and CDR2 is FYNNEI. The CDR3 sequence is 15 residues long. J gave up 3 bases and V 6 bases, and 6 bases lay outside the gene matches. CDR3 DNA: TGTGCCAGCAGCTCCATGGGACTAGCGGAAGAGACCCAGTACTTC. Amino acids: CASSSMGLAEETQYF. The complete variable domain, with remaining parts taken from reference TRBV2 and TRBJ2-5, reads EPEVTQTPSHQVTQMGQEVILRCVPISNHLYFYWYRQILGQKVEFLVSFYNNEISEKSEIFDDQFSVERPDGSNFTLKIRSTKLEDSAMYFCASSSMGLAEETQYFGPGTRLLVL.

This rearrangement joins TRBV5-1 to TRBJ1-3, with TRBD1 matching over 8 bases. The length of the CDR3 is 14 residues. From germline, CDR1 is SGHRS and CDR2 YFSETQ. Unmatched junction bases numbered 7, after V lost 4 bases and J lost 7 bases. The CDR3 sequence: CASSPGQGSNTIYF. CDR3 nucleotides: TGCGCCAGCAGCCCTGGACAGGGCTCTAACACCATATATTTT.

The chain has TRBV30 and TRBJ1-5; D call uncertain. The ends were cut back, 0 bases at V and 2 bases at J, with 11 bases in the middle. There are 15 residues in the CDR3. CDR1 and CDR2 from the germline V gene are GTSNPN and SVGIG (reference sequence). CDR3 DNA sequence: TGTGCCTGGAGTGTACTGGGAACGGGCAATCAGCCCCAGCATTTT. Amino acids: CAWSVLGTGNQPQHF.

The chain carries TRBV6-1 and TRBJ1-2; 8 bases map to TRBD1. Germline V gives CDR1 MNHNS, CDR2 SASEGT. V shed 5 bases, J shed 7 bases, and the junction held 9 bases outside the gene matches. This CDR3 comprises 14 residues. For the CDR3, the DNA is TGTGCCAGCAGTTTCCGGGACAGGCCTCCTGGCTACACCTTC. Amino acid sequence: CASSFRDRPPGYTF.

As regards this clone: The sample carries other DNA sequences with the same CDR3. The gene calls are TRBV5-4 and TRBJ1-2; 7 nucleotides agree with TRBD1. Per germline, CDR1 SGHNT and CDR2 YYREEE (reference sequence). The junction had 3 bases not matched to a gene; V was cut back by 0 bases and J by 4 bases. This CDR3 region has 14 residues. CDR3 sequence (DNA): TGTGCCAGCAGCTTGGGGCAGGGGGGCTATGGCTACACCTTC. Protein sequence: CASSLGQGGYGYTF.

The chain combines TRBV9 with TRBJ2-3; no clear D. From germline, CDR1 is SGDLS and CDR2 YYNGEE. Trimming took 2 bases from V and 1 from J, leaving 8 bases between them. This CDR3 has 14 amino acids. CDR3 sequence: CASSVTRGTDTQYF. In DNA form, the CDR3 reads TGTGCCAGCAGCGTGACTCGGGGCACAGATACGCAGTATTTT.

The V gene is TRBV5-8, the J gene TRBJ1-2; the D is unclear. Trimming took 0 bases from V and 4 from J, leaving 13 bases between them. This CDR3 has 15 amino acids. Germline lookup yields CDR1 SGHTS and CDR2 YDEGEE. The CDR3: CASSLGRRGSYGYTF. CDR3 nucleotide sequence: TGTGCCAGCAGCTTGGGTCGTCGGGGAAGCTATGGCTACACCTTC.

The chain is built from TRBV9 and TRBJ1-4; D remains unclear. In germline, CDR1 is SGDLS, CDR2 YYNGEE. With 0 bases removed from V and 6 bases from J, the gap between germline ends came to 12 bases. The CDR3 loop spans 15 amino acids. CDR3 sequence reads: CASSVGTLRDEKLFF. For the CDR3, the DNA is TGTGCCAGCAGCGTAGGGACCCTGAGGGATGAAAAACTGTTTTTT.

This clone has more than one count but fewer than ten. The chain is built from TRBV30 and TRBJ1-5; tentatively, D is TRBD1 (5 bases). V shed 5 bases and J shed 7 bases, with 15 bases lying between them. Germline CDR1 reads GTSNPN; CDR2 reads SVGIG (reference sequence). The CDR3 is 13 amino acids. The CDR3 here is CAWGDGMGQPQHF. The CDR3 DNA reads as TGTGCCTGGGGGGACGGAATGGGACAGCCCCAGCATTTT.

V and J are TRBV7-8 and TRBJ1-2; D gene uncertain. Trimming cost V 1 base and J 6 bases, with 9 bases left between them. Germline CDR1 is SGHVS and CDR2 is FQNEAQ. CDR3 size: 13 residues. CDR3 sequence reads: CASSLDSGNGYTF. The CDR3 DNA follows: TGTGCCAGCAGCTTAGACTCGGGGAATGGCTACACCTTC.